The 29 T cell receptor beta chains below come from one sample, sequenced in a study of blood T cell dynamics during melanoma immunotherapy. Time point noted: pre-treatment baseline. Clones were sequenced by immunoSEQ multiplex PCR, and TCRdb holds only the in-frame ones, with some missing. The sample lists roughly 1,300 clones; roughly 90% were seen once. The specimen comprised effector memory CD8+ T cells from blood, sampled from a patient treated with checkpoint blockade. Receptors were obtained from a human donor with melanoma.

The chain employs TRBV9 and TRBJ2-1, with 9 bases lining up with TRBD1. Per germline, CDR1 SGDLS and CDR2 YYNGEE. Unmatched junction bases numbered 7, after V lost 3 bases and J lost 6 bases. The CDR3 runs 15 residues. The CDR3: CASSAEGTGSNEQFF. Here the CDR3 DNA reads TGTGCCAGCAGCGCGGAGGGGACAGGGAGCAATGAGCAGTTCTTC.

The rearrangement uses TRBV19 and TRBJ2-1; 7 positions match TRBD2. V was clipped by 3 bases and J by 1 base; unmatched bases: 6. Germline values: CDR1 LNHDA, CDR2 SQIVND (reference sequence). The CDR3 is made up of 16 amino acids. CDR3 sequence (DNA): TGTGCCAGTAGTATTACGCGGGAGCGGTCCTACAATGAGCAGTTCTTC. Its protein is CASSITRERSYNEQFF.

The rearrangement joins TRBV5-6 to TRBJ1-1; the D is unclear. V lost 4 bases, J lost 4 bases, and 14 bases lay in between. The CDR3 is 14 amino acids. Germline lookup yields CDR1 SGHDT and CDR2 YYEEEE. CDR3 sequence (DNA): TGTGCCAGCAGCCCGGACGTGGGGAGCACTGAAGCTTTCTTT. Its translation is CASSPDVGSTEAFF.

The chain has TRBV6-1 and TRBJ2-2; perhaps TRBD2 as D (5 bases). V was cut by 2 bases and J by 1 base, with 17 bases left in between. This CDR3 comprises 18 residues. CDR1 is MNHNS and CDR2 is SASEGT in the germline V gene. Here the CDR3 DNA reads TGTGCCAGCAGTGAATTCATTTTCGAGGGCTTGAACACCGGGGAGCTGTTTTTT. This translates into CASSEFIFEGLNTGELFF.

In its sample, this clone was seen once. The genes are TRBV13 and TRBJ2-3, with 8 bases aligning to TRBD2. Trimming removed 1 base from V and 4 bases from J; junction bases left unmatched: 1. CDR1 and CDR2 from the germline V gene are PRHDT and FYEKMQ (reference sequence). The CDR3 length is 14 residues. CDR3 bases: TGTGCCAGCAGCTTAGTCGGGGGGGCAGATACGCAGTATTTT. Encoded protein: CASSLVGGADTQYF.

CDR3 DNA: TGTGCCAGCAGCTCCAGGGACAGGCTTATCAATCAGCTGTTTTTT. It translates to CASSSRDRLINQLFF. The chain is built from TRBV7-9 and TRBJ2-2, with 8 bases identical to TRBD1. With 4 bases clipped from V and 12 bases from J, the junction kept 13 bases outside the gene matches. The germline CDR1 and CDR2 sequences are SEHNR and FQNEAQ (reference sequence). CDR3 length: 15 residues.

J is TRBJ2-1 and V is TRBV9, with D possibly being TRBD2 (6 bases). The germline V gene has CDR1 SGDLS and CDR2 YYNGEE. This CDR3 spans 14 amino acids. V dropped 0 bases and J dropped 8 bases, with 12 bases sitting between them. CDR3 sequence (DNA): TGTGCCAGCAGCGTAGAACCGGGAGTGGATGAGCAGTTCTTC. It yields the protein CASSVEPGVDEQFF.

The CDR3 nucleotides are TGTGCCAGCAGTGCCCTCACTAGCGGGAAATGGTTCGAGCAGTACTTC. Amino acids: CASSALTSGKWFEQYF. The V and J genes are TRBV27 and TRBJ2-7; 10 nucleotides agree with TRBD2. Germline values: CDR1 MNHEY, CDR2 SMNVEV (reference sequence). The trim removed 5 bases at V and 6 bases at J, leaving 13 bases unmatched. This CDR3 is 16 amino acids long.

This clone has only one observation. The rearrangement uses TRBV27 and TRBJ2-7; 9 nucleotides align to TRBD1. Germline lookup yields CDR1 MNHEY and CDR2 SMNVEV (reference sequence). With V trimmed by 6 bases and J by 3 bases, 6 bases remained unmatched. This CDR3 contains 14 residues. CDR3 loop: CASRVGTGSYEQYF. The CDR3 DNA reads TGTGCCAGCAGGGTTGGGACAGGGAGCTACGAGCAGTACTTC.

The rearrangement links TRBV10-3 to TRBJ2-5, with 10 nucleotides matching TRBD2. The germline gives CDR1 ENHRY, CDR2 SYGVKD. The CDR3 runs to 16 residues. Losses at the gene ends were 0 bases for V and 5 bases for J; bases not matched to a gene: 6. This CDR3 is CAISESLAGARETQYF. In nucleotides, the CDR3 is TGTGCCATCAGTGAGTCGCTAGCGGGAGCTCGGGAGACCCAGTACTTC.

This clone appeared once. J is TRBJ2-1 and V is TRBV5-1; the match to TRBD2 covers 15 bases. Germline trimming cut 3 bases from V and 7 bases from J; bases unmatched to any gene: 8. CDR1 SGHRS and CDR2 YFSETQ come from the germline V gene. This CDR3 region has 17 residues. The chain's CDR3 is CASSWTSGRAPGNEQFF. In DNA form, the CDR3 reads TGCGCCAGCAGCTGGACTAGCGGGAGGGCTCCCGGGAATGAGCAGTTCTTC.

This rearrangement joins TRBV28 to TRBJ1-6, with 8 bases fitting TRBD1. CDR1 is MDHEN and CDR2 is SYDVKM in the germline V gene. After removal of 2 bases from V and 7 bases from J, the junction contained 4 bases not matched to a gene. This CDR3 is built from 15 residues. CDR3 DNA sequence: TGTGCCAGCAGTTTAAAGGCAGGGGGCAATTCACCCCTCCACTTT. Amino acid sequence: CASSLKAGGNSPLHF.

This clone occurred a few times. The chain uses TRBV11-2 and TRBJ2-7; D gene uncertain. The germline gives CDR1 SGHAT, CDR2 FQNNGV. The V end was cut by 2 bases, the J end by 5 bases, with 4 bases between. The CDR3 has 11 residues. In DNA form, the CDR3 reads TGTGCCAGCAGCTTACCGAACGAGCAGTACTTC. Encoded protein: CASSLPNEQYF. Looking up the rest from reference TRBV11-2 and TRBJ2-7 gives the full variable domain: EAGVAQSPRYKIIEKRQSVAFWCNPISGHATLYWYQQILGQGPKLLIQFQNNGVVDDSQLPKDRFSAERLKGVDSTLKIQPAKLEDSAVYLCASSLPNEQYFGPGTRLTVT.

This chain links TRBV29-1 with TRBJ2-5; D gene uncertain. This CDR3 is built from 10 residues. V dropped 3 bases and J dropped 4 bases, with 3 bases sitting between them. Germline CDR1 reads SQVTM; CDR2 reads ANQGSEA. In DNA form, the CDR3 reads TGCAGCGTTGATTTAGAGACCCAGTACTTC. This translates into CSVDLETQYF. The full variable domain, with the rest looked up from reference TRBV29-1 and TRBJ2-5, is SAVISQKPSRDICQRGTSLTIQCQVDSQVTMMFWYRQQPGQSLTLIATANQGSEATYESGFVIDKFPISRPNLTFSTLTVSNMSPEDSSIYLCSVDLETQYFGPGTRLLVL.

The chain employs TRBV27 and TRBJ1-2; 10 bases map to TRBD1. The germline V gene encodes CDR1 MNHEY and CDR2 SMNVEV (reference sequence). The length of the CDR3 is 14 residues. V trimming: 5 bases; J trimming: 4 bases; junction bases outside the gene matches: 4. The chain's CDR3 is CASSTGTGAYGYTF. The CDR3 region has the DNA TGTGCCAGCAGTACCGGGACAGGGGCCTATGGCTACACCTTC.

This sequence joins TRBV7-9 and TRBJ2-7; the D is unclear. Per the germline V gene, CDR1 is SEHNR and CDR2 is FQNEAQ (reference sequence). Trimming stripped 3 bases from V and 3 bases from J, with 12 bases between. The CDR3 sequence is 14 residues long. The CDR3 region has the DNA TGTGCCAGCAGCTTGGCTCCCTCAGGCTACGAGCAGTACTTC. Translated: CASSLAPSGYEQYF.

This chain joins TRBV7-8 and TRBJ2-1; the match to TRBD2 covers 10 bases. The CDR3 contains 19 residues. Germline V CDR1 and CDR2: SGHVS, FQNEAQ. V lost 5 bases to trimming and J lost 4 bases; unmatched junction nucleotides: 17. DNA of the CDR3: TGTGCCAGCAGCCCCCCAGGTCTAGCGGGAGACAACCCTTACAATGAGCAGTTCTTC. Its protein is CASSPPGLAGDNPYNEQFF.

This chain links TRBV2 with TRBJ1-1, with 7 positions matching TRBD1. CDR1 SNHLY and CDR2 FYNNEI come from the germline V gene. The CDR3 sequence is 13 residues long. V shed 5 bases and J 5 bases; nucleotides not matched to a gene: 5. The CDR3 loop reads CASSSGGGTEAFF. The CDR3 DNA reads TGTGCCAGCAGTTCAGGGGGAGGGACTGAAGCTTTCTTT.

In its sample, this clone was seen once. J is TRBJ1-1 and V is TRBV28; no clear D. Between the trimmed V and J ends, which lost 3 bases and 5 bases, there was a span of 7 bases. This CDR3 comprises 12 residues. Looked up from germline, CDR1 is MDHEN and CDR2 is SYDVKM. The CDR3 is CASSFPLTEAFF. DNA of the CDR3: TGTGCCAGCAGTTTCCCTCTTACTGAAGCTTTCTTT.

The chain carries TRBV5-6 and TRBJ1-1; no reliable D call. V dropped 4 bases and J dropped 3 bases, with 7 bases sitting between them. CDR3 size: 12 residues. CDR1 is SGHDT, CDR2 YYEEEE, per germline. DNA for the CDR3: TGTGCCAGCAGCATCCTTTACACTGAAGCTTTCTTT. Encoded protein: CASSILYTEAFF.

The V gene is TRBV28, the J gene TRBJ2-1; D is unclear. CDR1 MDHEN and CDR2 SYDVKM come from the germline V gene. The CDR3 sequence is 14 residues long. With 5 bases removed from V and 8 bases from J, the gap between germline ends came to 16 bases. The CDR3 bases are TGTGCCAGCAGTCAGAACTTCTTCGACGATGAGCAGTTCTTC. Encoded protein: CASSQNFFDDEQFF. Looking up the rest from reference TRBV28 and TRBJ2-1 gives the full variable domain: DVKVTQSSRYLVKRTGEKVFLECVQDMDHENMFWYRQDPGLGLRLIYFSYDVKMKEKGDIPEGYSVSREKKERFSLILESASTNQTSMYLCASSQNFFDDEQFFGPGTRLTVL.

This chain connects TRBV29-1 to TRBJ1-2; TRBD1 is a possible D gene (6 bases). V lost 2 bases and J 3 bases, leaving 10 bases between the germline ends. The CDR3 is made up of 13 amino acids. Germline V gene sequence: CDR1 SQVTM, CDR2 ANQGSEA. DNA of the CDR3: TGCAGCGTTGAAACAGGGAGGGACTATGGCTACACCTTC. It encodes CSVETGRDYGYTF.

The chain is built from TRBV30 and TRBJ1-1; D gene ambiguous. Germline V gene data show CDR1 as GTSNPN and CDR2 as SVGIG (reference sequence). This CDR3 is built from 14 residues. Trimming left V 0 bases short and J 6 bases short, with 14 bases between. In nucleotides, the CDR3 is TGTGCCTGGAGTGTCGGCGAGGTCGGCCCTGAAGCTTTCTTT. It is translated as CAWSVGEVGPEAFF.

The rearrangement links TRBV4-1 to TRBJ1-5; TRBD1 might be the D (6 bases). CDR3 length equals 18 residues. CDR1 and CDR2 (germline): MGHRA, YSYEKL. V dropped 0 bases and J dropped 4 bases, with 19 bases sitting between them. In DNA, the CDR3 is TGCGCCAGCAGCCAAGATGGGGCGGGGGGGCCGGGAAATCAGCCCCAGCATTTT. Protein: CASSQDGAGGPGNQPQHF.

The J gene is TRBJ1-1, the V gene TRBV4-1, with 8 bases lining up with TRBD1. With 6 bases clipped from V and 1 base from J, the junction kept 1 base outside the gene matches. This CDR3 comprises 13 residues. CDR1 and CDR2 from the germline V gene are MGHRA and YSYEKL. The CDR3 here is CASSDRGNTEAFF. The CDR3, as DNA: TGCGCCAGCAGTGACAGGGGGAACACTGAAGCTTTCTTT.

This clone is a singleton in its sample. The chain uses TRBV7-2 and TRBJ2-7; 7 bases fit TRBD2. CDR1 and CDR2 from the germline V gene are SGHTA and FQGNSA. This CDR3 has 14 amino acids. V dropped 6 bases and J dropped 0; count of bases not matched to a gene: 5. The CDR3 nucleotides read TGTGCCAGCAGTCGCGGGAGTACCTCCTACGAGCAGTACTTC. Amino acids: CASSRGSTSYEQYF.

The rearrangement uses TRBV19 and TRBJ2-3, with D possibly matching TRBD2 (5 bases). V was cut by 3 bases and J by 1 base, with 17 bases left in between. This CDR3 is 17 amino acids long. The germline V gene has CDR1 LNHDA and CDR2 SQIVND (reference sequence). The CDR3 reads CASSIDVSAGGTDTQYF. The CDR3 coding sequence is TGTGCCAGTAGTATTGACGTCAGCGCCGGGGGCACAGATACGCAGTATTTT.

This chain joins TRBV6-5 and TRBJ1-2; D gene ambiguous. The CDR3 contains 15 residues. CDR1 MNHEY and CDR2 SVGAGI come from the germline V gene. Deletions cut 0 bases from V and 4 bases from J, with 12 bases between. CDR3 region: CASSYSPGGFYGYTF. DNA for the CDR3: TGTGCCAGCAGTTACTCCCCCGGAGGGTTCTATGGCTACACCTTC.

The V and J genes are TRBV11-2 and TRBJ2-3; TRBD2 aligns across 10 bases. V trimming: 2 bases; J trimming: 1 base; junction bases outside the gene matches: 0. Germline V CDR1 and CDR2: SGHAT, FQNNGV. This CDR3 has 15 amino acids. The CDR3 protein is CASSLLAGGTDTQYF. The CDR3 nucleotides read TGTGCCAGCAGCTTACTAGCGGGGGGCACAGATACGCAGTATTTT.